This T cell receptor beta chain was captured in a study of blood T cell repertoires in COVID-19. Study background: The study drew acute and convalescent COVID-19 samples from the United States, Italy and Spain.

CDR1 and CDR2 from the germline V gene are LGHNA and YSLEER. The CDR3 totals 19 residues. The V gene end was trimmed by 0 bases and the J gene end by 0 bases; junction bases not matched to a gene: 7. Source study methods: Estimated nucleated cell counts came from reference gene primer amplification. The assay was immunoSEQ multiplex PCR, and TCRdb's table has in-frame clones only and misses some. V, J and clone size are taken as reported in that table, and D and trimming were inferred from the DNA itself. The sample carries around 190,000 clones, about 70% recorded once. V usage is TRBV4-3 and J usage is TRBJ2-6; 8 nucleotides align to TRBD1. This clonotype originated in a woman between 45 and 65 years old with active or convalescent COVID-19. Material for sequencing was peripheral blood. The CDR3 sequence: CASSQESGDRFSGANVLTF. In DNA form, the CDR3 reads TGCGCCAGCAGCCAAGAGAGTGGGGACAGGTTCTCTGGGGCCAACGTCCTGACTTTC.